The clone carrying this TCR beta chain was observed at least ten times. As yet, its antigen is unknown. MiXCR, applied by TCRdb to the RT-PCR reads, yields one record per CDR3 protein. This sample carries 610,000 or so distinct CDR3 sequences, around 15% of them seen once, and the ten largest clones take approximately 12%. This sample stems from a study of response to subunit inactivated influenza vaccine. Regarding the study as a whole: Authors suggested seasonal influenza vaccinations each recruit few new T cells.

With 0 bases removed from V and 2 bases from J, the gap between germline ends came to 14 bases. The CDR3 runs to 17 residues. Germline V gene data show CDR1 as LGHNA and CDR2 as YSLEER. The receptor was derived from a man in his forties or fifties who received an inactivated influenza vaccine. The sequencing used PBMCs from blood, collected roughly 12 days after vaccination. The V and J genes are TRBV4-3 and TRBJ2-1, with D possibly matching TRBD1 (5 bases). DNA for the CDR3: TGCGCCAGCAGCCAAGATCGGGCAGGGAATCCCTACAATGAGCAGTTCTTC. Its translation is CASSQDRAGNPYNEQFF.